This T cell receptor beta chain was recorded in a study of T cells in Graves' hyperthyroidism and ophthalmopathy. Notes on the study in general: A 13 V-J signature model discriminated ophthalmopathy versus stable hyperthyroidism.

This clonotype was picked up a small number of times. Antigen specificity is unknown. Researchers amplified the TCR beta CDR3 regions from RNA transcripts. During a first-round RT-PCR of the TCR CDR3, the HTBI primer set was used. TCRdb recomputed calls from the multiplex PCR reads with MiXCR, one row per CDR3 protein. Among hundreds of thousands of distinct CDR3 sequences listed, 40% to 55% were seen once. This CDR3 spans 15 amino acids. The V and J ends lost 0 bases and 1 base, in that order; junction bases with no gene match: 2. Germline V CDR1 and CDR2: SGHVS, FQNEAQ. What was sequenced was peripheral blood or thyroid tissue (not recorded which). V and J are TRBV7-8 and TRBJ1-1; 7 bases fit TRBD1. The clonotype comes from an adult man with Graves' disease, either hyperthyroidism or ophthalmopathy (not recorded which). The CDR3 loop is CASSLAWTGNTEAFF. Written as DNA, the CDR3 is TGTGCCAGCAGCTTAGCGTGGACAGGGAACACTGAAGCTTTCTTT.